This T cell receptor (beta chain) was recovered during a study of Ad26.COV2.S vaccination and SARS-CoV-2 variants. Whole-study context: The donor belonged to the COV1001 Ad26.COV2.S trial arm.

The data were produced by immunoSEQ multiplex PCR, yet TCRdb's version contains in-frame clones alone and is incomplete. Of about 440,000 clones detected, 90% appear once; the ten largest clones hold around 4.2%. As for treatment: approximately 18 received Ad26.COV2.S at low or high dose, single or two shots; roughly five received placebo; per-sample allocation not given. Sampling happened 63 days after the first vaccine or placebo injection. General study results and limits: The analyses of TCR breadth and depth may have understated the size of total T cell responses. People given the vaccine had a wider spike-specific TCR breadth than placebo recipients did.

Regarding this clone: The antigen is unknown.

Sequencing was performed on peripheral blood, taken in a trial of Ad26.COV2.S vaccine versus placebo. The sequence came from a person between 18 and 60 years old who received the Ad26.COV2.S COVID-19 vaccine or a placebo.

CDR3 in amino acids: CASSPLAQSGANVLTF. CDR3 sequence (DNA): TGTGCCAGCTCACCACTCGCCCAGTCTGGGGCCAACGTCCTGACTTTC. The gene calls are TRBV18 and TRBJ2-6; D call uncertain. The V and J ends lost 1 base and 1 base respectively, with 8 bases between them. Germline V lookup: CDR1 KGHSH, CDR2 LQKENI. This CDR3 has 16 residues.